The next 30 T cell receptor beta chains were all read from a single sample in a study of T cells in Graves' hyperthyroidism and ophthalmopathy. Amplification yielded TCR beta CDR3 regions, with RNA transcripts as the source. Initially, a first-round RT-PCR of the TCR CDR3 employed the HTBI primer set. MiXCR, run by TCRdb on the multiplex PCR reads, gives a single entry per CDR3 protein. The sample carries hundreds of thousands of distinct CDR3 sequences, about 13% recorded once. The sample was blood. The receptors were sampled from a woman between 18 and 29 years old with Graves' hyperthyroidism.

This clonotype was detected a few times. The CDR3 DNA is TGCAGTGCTAGAGATCTAGGGGGGAGCTCCTACAATGAGCAGTTCTTC. It yields the protein CSARDLGGSSYNEQFF. The V and J genes are TRBV20-1 and TRBJ2-1, with D possibly being TRBD1 or TRBD2 (6 bases each). Trimming removed 0 bases from V and 0 bases from J, with 12 bases in between. CDR3 length: 16 residues. The V gene's germline CDR1 is DFQATT and CDR2 SNEGSKA (reference sequence).

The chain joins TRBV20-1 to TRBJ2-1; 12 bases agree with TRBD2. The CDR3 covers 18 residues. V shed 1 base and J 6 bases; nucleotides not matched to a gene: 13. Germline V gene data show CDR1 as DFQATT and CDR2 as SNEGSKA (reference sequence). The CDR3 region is CSARAEPLAGGFVNEQFF. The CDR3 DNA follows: TGCAGTGCTAGAGCAGAACCACTAGCGGGAGGATTCGTCAATGAGCAGTTCTTC.

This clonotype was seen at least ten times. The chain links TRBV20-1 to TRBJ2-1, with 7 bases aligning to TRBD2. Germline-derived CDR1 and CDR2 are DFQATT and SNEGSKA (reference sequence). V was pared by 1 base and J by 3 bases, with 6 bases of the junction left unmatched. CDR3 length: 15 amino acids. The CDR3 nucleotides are TGCAGTGCTAGAGTGGTTAGCGGGTACTACAATGAGCAGTTCTTC. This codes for CSARVVSGYYNEQFF.

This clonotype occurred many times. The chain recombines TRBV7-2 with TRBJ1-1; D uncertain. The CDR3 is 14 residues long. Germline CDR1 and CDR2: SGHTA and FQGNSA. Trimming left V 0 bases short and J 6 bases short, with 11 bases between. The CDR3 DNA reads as TGTGCCAGCAGCTTAGCGGGGTCCCTCGCTGAAGCTTTCTTT. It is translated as CASSLAGSLAEAFF.

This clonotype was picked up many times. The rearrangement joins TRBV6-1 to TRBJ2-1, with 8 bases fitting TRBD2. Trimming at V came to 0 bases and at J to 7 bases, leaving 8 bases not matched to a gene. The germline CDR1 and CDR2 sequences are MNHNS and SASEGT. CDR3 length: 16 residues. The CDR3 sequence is CASSEAPGGPQNEQFF. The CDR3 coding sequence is TGTGCCAGCAGTGAAGCGCCGGGAGGGCCACAGAATGAGCAGTTCTTC.

The CDR3 protein is CASSVGAIQETQYF. The CDR3 DNA follows: TGTGCCAGCAGCGTAGGGGCTATACAAGAGACCCAGTACTTC. The rearrangement uses TRBV9 and TRBJ2-5; D not resolved. V was shortened by 0 bases and J by 2 bases, with 8 bases between the two germline ends. Germline CDR1 reads SGDLS; CDR2 reads YYNGEE. There are 14 residues in the CDR3.

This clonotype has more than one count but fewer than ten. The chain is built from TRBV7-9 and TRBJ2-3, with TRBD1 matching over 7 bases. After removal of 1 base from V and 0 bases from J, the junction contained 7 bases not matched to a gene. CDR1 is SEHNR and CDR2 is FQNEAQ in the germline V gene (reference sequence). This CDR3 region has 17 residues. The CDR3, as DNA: TGTGCCAGCAGCTTAGGAGGGGGCCTATCTAGCACAGATACGCAGTATTTT. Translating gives CASSLGGGLSSTDTQYF.

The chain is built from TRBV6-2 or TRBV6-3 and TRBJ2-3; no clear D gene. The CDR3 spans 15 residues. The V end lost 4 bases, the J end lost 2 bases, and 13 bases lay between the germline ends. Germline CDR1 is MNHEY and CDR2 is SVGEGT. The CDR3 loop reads CASSCSDSFTDTQYF. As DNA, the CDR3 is TGTGCCAGCAGTTGCTCTGACTCCTTCACAGATACGCAGTATTTT.

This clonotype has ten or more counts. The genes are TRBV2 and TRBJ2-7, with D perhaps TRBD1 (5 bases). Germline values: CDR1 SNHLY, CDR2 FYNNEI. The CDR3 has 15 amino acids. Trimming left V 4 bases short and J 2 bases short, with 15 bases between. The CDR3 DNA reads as TGTGCCAGCAGTGGCGACAGTGAATCTCCCTACGAGCAGTACTTC. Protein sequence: CASSGDSESPYEQYF.

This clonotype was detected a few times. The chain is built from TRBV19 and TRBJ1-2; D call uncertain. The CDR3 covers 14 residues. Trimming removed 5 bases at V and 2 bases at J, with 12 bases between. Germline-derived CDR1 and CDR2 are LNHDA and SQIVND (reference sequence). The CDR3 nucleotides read TGTGCCAGTAGTGGTGGGTCCCACAACTATGGCTACACCTTC. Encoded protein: CASSGGSHNYGYTF.

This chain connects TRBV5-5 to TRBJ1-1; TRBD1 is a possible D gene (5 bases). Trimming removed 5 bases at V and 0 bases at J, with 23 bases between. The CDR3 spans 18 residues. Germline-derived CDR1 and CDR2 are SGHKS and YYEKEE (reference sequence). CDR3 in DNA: TGTGCCAGCAGTGGAGGTAGGGGAAGTACTCGACTGAACACTGAAGCTTTCTTT. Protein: CASSGGRGSTRLNTEAFF.

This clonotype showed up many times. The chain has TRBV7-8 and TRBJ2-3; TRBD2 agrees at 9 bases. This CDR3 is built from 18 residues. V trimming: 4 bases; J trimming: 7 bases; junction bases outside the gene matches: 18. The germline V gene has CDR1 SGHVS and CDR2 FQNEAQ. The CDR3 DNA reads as TGTGCCAGCAGCTCCCGTCCGCGGGCGGGGGGGGCGGGGAATACGCAGTATTTT. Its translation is CASSSRPRAGGAGNTQYF.

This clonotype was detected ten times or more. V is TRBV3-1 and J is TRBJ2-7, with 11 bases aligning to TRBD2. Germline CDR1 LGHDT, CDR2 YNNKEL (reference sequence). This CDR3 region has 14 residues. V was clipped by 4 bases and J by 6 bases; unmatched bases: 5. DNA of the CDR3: TGTGCCAGCAGCCCTACTAGCGGGAGTAGCGAGCAGTACTTC. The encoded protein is CASSPTSGSSEQYF.

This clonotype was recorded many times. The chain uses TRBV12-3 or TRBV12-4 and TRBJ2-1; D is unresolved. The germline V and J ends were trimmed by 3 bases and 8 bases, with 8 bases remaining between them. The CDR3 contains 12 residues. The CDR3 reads CASSFGSYEQFF. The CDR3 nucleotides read TGTGCCAGCAGTTTTGGTAGTTATGAGCAGTTCTTC.

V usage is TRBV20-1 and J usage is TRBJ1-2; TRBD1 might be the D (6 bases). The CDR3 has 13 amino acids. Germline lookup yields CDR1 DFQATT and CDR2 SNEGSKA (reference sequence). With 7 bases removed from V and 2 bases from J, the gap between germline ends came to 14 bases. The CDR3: CSVLFTGNYGYTF. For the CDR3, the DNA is TGCAGTGTCCTATTTACAGGGAACTATGGCTACACCTTC.

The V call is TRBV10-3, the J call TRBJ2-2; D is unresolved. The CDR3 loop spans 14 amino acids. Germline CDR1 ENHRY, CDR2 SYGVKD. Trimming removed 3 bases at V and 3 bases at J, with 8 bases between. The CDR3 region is CAISDGRYTGELFF. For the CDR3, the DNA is TGTGCCATCAGTGACGGCAGATACACCGGGGAGCTGTTTTTT.

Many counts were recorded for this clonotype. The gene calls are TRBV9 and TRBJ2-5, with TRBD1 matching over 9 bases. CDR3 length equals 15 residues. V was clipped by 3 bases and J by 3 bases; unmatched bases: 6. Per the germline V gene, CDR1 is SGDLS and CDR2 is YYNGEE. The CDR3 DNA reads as TGTGCCAGCAGCGCCGGACAGGGGCGGGAAGAGACCCAGTACTTC. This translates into CASSAGQGREETQYF.

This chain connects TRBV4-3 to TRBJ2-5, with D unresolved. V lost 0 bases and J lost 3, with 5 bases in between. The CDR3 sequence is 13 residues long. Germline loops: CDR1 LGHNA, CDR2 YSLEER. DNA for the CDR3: TGCGCCAGCAGCCAAGAGGTGAAAGAGACCCAGTACTTC. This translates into CASSQEVKETQYF.

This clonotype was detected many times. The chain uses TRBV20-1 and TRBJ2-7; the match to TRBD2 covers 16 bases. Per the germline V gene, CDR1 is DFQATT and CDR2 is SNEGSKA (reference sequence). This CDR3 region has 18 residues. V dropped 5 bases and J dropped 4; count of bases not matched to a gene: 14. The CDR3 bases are TGCAGTGCTCCCGGGACTAGCGGGAGGGCCGAATGGGTGTACGAGCAGTACTTC. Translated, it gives CSAPGTSGRAEWVYEQYF.

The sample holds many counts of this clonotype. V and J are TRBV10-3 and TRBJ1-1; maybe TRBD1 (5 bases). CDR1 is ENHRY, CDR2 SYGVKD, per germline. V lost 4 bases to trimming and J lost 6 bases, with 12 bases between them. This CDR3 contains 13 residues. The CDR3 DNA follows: TGTGCCATCAGTGTAGGGGTCAGTGCTGAAGCTTTCTTT. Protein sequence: CAISVGVSAEAFF.

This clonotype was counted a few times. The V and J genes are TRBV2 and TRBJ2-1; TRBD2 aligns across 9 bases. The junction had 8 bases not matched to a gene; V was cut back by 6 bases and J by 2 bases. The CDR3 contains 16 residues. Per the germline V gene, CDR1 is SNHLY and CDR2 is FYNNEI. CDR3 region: CASRYGASGAYNEQFF. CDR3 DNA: TGTGCCAGCAGGTATGGGGCTAGCGGGGCCTACAATGAGCAGTTCTTC.

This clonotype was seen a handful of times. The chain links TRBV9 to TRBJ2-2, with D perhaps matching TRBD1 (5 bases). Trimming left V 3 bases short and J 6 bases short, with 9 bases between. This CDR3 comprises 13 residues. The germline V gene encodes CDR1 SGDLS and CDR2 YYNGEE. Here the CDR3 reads CASSATGPGELFF. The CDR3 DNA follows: TGTGCCAGCAGCGCCACAGGTCCCGGGGAGCTGTTTTTT.

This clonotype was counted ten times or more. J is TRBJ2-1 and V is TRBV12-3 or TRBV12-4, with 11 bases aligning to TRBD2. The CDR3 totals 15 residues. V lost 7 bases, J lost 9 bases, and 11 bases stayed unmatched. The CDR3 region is CASTKGSGGAGEQFF. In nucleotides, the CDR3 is TGTGCCAGCACCAAAGGTAGCGGGGGGGCCGGTGAGCAGTTCTTC.

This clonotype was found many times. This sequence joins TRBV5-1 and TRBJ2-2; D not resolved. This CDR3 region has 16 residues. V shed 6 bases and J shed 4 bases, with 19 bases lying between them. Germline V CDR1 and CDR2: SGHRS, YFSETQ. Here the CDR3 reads CASTLAVSRSTGELFF. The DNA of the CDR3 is TGCGCCAGCACACTTGCCGTTTCCAGGAGCACCGGGGAGCTGTTTTTT.

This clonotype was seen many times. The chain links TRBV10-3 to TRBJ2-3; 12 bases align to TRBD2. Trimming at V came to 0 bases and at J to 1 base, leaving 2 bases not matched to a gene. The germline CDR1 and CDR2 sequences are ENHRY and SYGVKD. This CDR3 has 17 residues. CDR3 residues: CAISESPSGGGTDTQYF. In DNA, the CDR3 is TGTGCCATCAGTGAGTCGCCTAGCGGGGGGGGCACAGATACGCAGTATTTT.

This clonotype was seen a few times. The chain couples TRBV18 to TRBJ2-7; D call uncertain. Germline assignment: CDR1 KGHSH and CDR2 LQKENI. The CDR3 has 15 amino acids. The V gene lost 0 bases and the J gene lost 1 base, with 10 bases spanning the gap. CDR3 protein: CASSPPGSPSYEQYF. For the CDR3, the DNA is TGTGCCAGCTCACCACCGGGTTCTCCTTCCTACGAGCAGTACTTC.

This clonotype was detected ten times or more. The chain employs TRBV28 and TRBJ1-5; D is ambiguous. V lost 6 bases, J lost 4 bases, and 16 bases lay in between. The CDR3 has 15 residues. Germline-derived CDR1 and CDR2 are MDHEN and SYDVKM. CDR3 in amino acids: CASRPPPGFNQPQHF. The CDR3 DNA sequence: TGTGCCAGCAGGCCACCCCCGGGCTTTAATCAGCCCCAGCATTTT. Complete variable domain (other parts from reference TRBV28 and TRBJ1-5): DVKVTQSSRYLVKRTGEKVFLECVQDMDHENMFWYRQDPGLGLRLIYFSYDVKMKEKGDIPEGYSVSREKKERFSLILESASTNQTSMYLCASRPPPGFNQPQHFGDGTRLSIL.

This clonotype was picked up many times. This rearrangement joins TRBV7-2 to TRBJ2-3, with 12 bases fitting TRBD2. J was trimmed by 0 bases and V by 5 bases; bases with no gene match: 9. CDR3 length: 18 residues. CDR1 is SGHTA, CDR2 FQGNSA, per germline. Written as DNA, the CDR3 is TGTGCCAGCAGCCTTCTAGCGGGGGGGTGGATGAGCACAGATACGCAGTATTTT. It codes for CASSLLAGGWMSTDTQYF.

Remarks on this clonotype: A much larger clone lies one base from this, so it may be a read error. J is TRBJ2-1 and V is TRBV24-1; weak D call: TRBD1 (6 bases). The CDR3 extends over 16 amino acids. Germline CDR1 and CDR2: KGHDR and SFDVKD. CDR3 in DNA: TGTGCCACCAGTCGACAGGTAGAGGGTTCCTACAATGAGGAGTTCTTC. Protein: CATSRQVEGSYNEEFF.

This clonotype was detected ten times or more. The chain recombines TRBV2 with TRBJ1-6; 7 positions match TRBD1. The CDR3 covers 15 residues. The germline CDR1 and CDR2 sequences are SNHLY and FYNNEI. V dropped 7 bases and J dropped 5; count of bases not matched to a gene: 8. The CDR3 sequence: CASKTRQGHNSPLHF. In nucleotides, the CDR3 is TGTGCCAGCAAAACCAGACAGGGCCATAATTCACCCCTCCACTTT.